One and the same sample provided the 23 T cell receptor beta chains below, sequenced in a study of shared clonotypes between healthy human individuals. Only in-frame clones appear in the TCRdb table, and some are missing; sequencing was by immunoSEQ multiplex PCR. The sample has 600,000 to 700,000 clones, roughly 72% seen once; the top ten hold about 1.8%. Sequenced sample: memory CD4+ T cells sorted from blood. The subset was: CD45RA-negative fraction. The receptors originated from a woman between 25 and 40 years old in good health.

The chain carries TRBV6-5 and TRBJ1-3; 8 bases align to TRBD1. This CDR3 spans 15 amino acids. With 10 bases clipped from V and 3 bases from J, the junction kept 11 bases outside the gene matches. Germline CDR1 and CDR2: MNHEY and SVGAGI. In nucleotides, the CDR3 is TGTGCCACCTCGACAGGGGTTTTTAGTGGAAACACCATATATTTT. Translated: CATSTGVFSGNTIYF.

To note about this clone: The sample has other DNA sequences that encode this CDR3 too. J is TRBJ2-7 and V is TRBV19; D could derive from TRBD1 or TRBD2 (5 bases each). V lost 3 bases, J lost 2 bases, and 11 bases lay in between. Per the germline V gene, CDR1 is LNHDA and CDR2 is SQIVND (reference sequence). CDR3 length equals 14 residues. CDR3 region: CASSIRQGPYEQYF. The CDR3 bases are TGTGCCAGTAGTATCCGCCAGGGACCCTACGAGCAGTACTTC.

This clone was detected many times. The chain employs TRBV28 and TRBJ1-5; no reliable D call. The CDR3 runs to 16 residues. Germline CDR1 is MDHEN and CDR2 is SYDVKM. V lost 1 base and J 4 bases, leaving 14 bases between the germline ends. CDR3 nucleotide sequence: TGTGCCAGCAGTTTATCTCTCCCTGGGGTTAATCAGCCCCAGCATTTT. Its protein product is CASSLSLPGVNQPQHF.

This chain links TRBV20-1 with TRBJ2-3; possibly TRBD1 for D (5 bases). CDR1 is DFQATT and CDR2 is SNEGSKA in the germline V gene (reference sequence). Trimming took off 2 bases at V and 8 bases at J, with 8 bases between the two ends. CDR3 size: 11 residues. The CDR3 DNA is TGCAGTGCTAGATTGCAGGGTACGCAGTATTTT. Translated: CSARLQGTQYF.

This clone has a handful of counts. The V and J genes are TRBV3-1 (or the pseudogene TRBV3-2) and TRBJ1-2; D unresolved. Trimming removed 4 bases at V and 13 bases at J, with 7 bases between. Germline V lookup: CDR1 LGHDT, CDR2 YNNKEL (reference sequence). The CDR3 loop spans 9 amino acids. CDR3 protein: CASSPLGTF. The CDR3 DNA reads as TGTGCCAGCAGCCCCCTTGGCACCTTC.

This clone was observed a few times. The CDR3 loop reads CASSRQGSNTEAFF. The CDR3 DNA is TGCGCCAGCAGCCGACAGGGTTCGAACACTGAAGCTTTCTTT. This sequence joins TRBV5-1 and TRBJ1-1, with 7 bases fitting TRBD1. The CDR3 spans 14 residues. The V gene end was trimmed by 4 bases and the J gene end by 1 base; junction bases not matched to a gene: 4. The germline V gene has CDR1 SGHRS and CDR2 YFSETQ.

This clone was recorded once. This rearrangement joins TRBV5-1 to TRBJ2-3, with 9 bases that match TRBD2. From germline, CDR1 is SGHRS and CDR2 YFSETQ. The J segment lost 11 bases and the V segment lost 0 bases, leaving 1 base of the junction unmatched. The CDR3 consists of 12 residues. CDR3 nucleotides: TGCGCCAGCAGCTTGGTAGCGGGAGAGCAGTATTTT. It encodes CASSLVAGEQYF.

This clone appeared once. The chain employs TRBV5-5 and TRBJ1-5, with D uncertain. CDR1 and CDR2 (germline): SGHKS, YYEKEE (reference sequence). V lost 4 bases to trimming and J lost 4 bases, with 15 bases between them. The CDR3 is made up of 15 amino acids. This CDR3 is CASSQGFTPNQPQHF. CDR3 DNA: TGTGCCAGCAGCCAAGGATTTACGCCAAATCAGCCCCAGCATTTT.

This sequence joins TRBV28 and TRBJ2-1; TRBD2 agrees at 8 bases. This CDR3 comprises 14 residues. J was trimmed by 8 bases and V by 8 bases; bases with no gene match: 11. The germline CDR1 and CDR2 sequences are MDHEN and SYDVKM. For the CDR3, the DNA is TGTGCCAGCCGATACGGGGGGGATATCGATGAGCAGTTCTTC. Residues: CASRYGGDIDEQFF.

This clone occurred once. The CDR3 bases are TGTGCCAGTAGTAGGACAATGAACACCGGGGAGCTGTTTTTT. It is translated as CASSRTMNTGELFF. This chain connects TRBV19 to TRBJ2-2; weak D call: TRBD1 (5 bases). This CDR3 has 14 residues. With 4 bases removed from V and 1 base from J, the gap between germline ends came to 7 bases. Germline CDR1 reads LNHDA; CDR2 reads SQIVND (reference sequence).

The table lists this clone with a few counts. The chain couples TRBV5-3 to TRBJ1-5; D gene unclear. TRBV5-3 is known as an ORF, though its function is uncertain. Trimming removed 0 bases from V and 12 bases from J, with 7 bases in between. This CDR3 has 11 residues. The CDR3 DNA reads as TGTGCCAGAAGCTTGGTGTGGCTCCAGCATTTT. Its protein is CARSLVWLQHF.

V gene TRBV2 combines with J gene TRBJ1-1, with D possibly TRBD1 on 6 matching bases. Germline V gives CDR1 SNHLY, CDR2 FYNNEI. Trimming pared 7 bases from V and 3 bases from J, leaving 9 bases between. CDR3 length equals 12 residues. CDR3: CASTRGDTEAFF. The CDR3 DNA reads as TGTGCCAGCACCAGGGGTGACACTGAAGCTTTCTTT.

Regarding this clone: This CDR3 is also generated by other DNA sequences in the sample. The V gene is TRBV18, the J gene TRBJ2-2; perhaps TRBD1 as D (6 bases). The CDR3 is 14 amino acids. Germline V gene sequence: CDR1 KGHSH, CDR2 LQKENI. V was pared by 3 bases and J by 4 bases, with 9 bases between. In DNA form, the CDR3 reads TGTGCCAGCTCACCCGGACAGCGCACCGGGGAGCTGTTTTTT. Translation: CASSPGQRTGELFF.

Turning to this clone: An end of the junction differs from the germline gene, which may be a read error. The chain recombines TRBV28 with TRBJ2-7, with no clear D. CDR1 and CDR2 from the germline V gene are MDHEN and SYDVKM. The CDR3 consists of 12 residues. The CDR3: CASRPDSPGVHF. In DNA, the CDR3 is TGTGCCAGCAGACCTGACTCACCTGGAGTGCACTTC.

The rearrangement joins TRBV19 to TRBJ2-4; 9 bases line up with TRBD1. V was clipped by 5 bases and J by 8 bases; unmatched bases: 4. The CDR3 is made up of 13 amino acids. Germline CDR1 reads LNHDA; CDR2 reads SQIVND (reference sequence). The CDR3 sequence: CASSDRGGDIQYF. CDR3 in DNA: TGTGCCAGTAGTGACAGGGGGGGTGACATTCAGTACTTC.

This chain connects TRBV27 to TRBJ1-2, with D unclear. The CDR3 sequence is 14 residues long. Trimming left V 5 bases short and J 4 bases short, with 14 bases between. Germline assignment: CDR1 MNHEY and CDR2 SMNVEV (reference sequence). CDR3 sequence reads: CASSPRVMLYGYTF. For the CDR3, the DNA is TGTGCCAGCAGTCCCCGGGTGATGCTCTATGGCTACACCTTC.

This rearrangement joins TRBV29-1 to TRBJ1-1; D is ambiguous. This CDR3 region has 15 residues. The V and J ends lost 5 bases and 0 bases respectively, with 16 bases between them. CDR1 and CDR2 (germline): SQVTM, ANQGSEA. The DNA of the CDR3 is TGCAGCGTTAGGCCGGGCCACATCTTGAACACTGAAGCTTTCTTT. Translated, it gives CSVRPGHILNTEAFF.

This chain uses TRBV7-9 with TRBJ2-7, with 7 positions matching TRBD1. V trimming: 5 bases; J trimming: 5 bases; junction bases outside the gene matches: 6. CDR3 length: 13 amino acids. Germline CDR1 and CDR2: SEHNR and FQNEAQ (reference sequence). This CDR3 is CASSRNRGDEQYF. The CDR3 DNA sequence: TGTGCCAGCAGCCGAAACAGGGGCGACGAGCAGTACTTC.

The CDR3 nucleotides are TGTGCCAGCAGTGACCGGGACAGGGGGCTTCAGCCCCAGCATTTT. Translated, it gives CASSDRDRGLQPQHF. The rearrangement uses TRBV6-1 and TRBJ1-5, with TRBD1 matching 12 bases. The CDR3 runs to 15 residues. CDR1 is MNHNS, CDR2 SASEGT, per germline. V trimming: 3 bases; J trimming: 6 bases; junction bases outside the gene matches: 3.

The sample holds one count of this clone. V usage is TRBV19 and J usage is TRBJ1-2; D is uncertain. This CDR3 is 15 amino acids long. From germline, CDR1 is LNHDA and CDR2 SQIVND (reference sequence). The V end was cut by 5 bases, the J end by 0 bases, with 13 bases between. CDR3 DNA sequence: TGTGCCAGTAGTCTCCGGTTTCAAGCTAACTATGGCTACACCTTC. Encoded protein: CASSLRFQANYGYTF.

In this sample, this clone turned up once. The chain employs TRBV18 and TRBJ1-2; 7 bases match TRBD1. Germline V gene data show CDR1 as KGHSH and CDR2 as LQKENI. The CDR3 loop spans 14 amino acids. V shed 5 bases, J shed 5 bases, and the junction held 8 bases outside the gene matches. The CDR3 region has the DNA TGTGCCAGCTCATCAACAGGGGTTTTTTATGGCTACACCTTC. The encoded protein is CASSSTGVFYGYTF. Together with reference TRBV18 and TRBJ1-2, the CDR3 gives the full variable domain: NAGVMQNPRHLVRRRGQEARLRCSPMKGHSHVYWYRQLPEEGLKFMVYLQKENIIDESGMPKERFSAEFPKEGPSILRIQQVVRGDSAAYFCASSSTGVFYGYTFGSGTRLTVV.

This chain's CDR3 is CASSPLLGRVDYGYTF. CDR3 in DNA: TGTGCCAGCTCACCACTACTGGGCAGGGTGGACTATGGCTACACCTTC. The chain links TRBV18 to TRBJ1-2, with D tentatively TRBD1 (5 bases). Trimming took 1 base from V and 3 from J, leaving 15 bases between them. This CDR3 comprises 16 residues. Germline assignment: CDR1 KGHSH and CDR2 LQKENI.

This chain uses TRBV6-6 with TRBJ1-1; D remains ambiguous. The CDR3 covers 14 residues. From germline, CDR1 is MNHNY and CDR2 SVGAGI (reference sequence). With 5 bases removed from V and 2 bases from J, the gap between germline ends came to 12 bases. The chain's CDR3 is CASSTRADNTEAFF. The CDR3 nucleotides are TGTGCCAGCAGTACCAGAGCAGATAACACTGAAGCTTTCTTT.